This T cell receptor beta chain was recovered during a study of T and B cells in COVID-19 patients. Study-level findings and limits: Few blood samples existed from mildly ill patients during symptoms or early in severe cases. There were 2,000 to 3,000 TCR clusters exclusive to the recovered cohort, approximately 34 with low generation probability. Patients with COVID-19 reportedly showed strongly skewed T cell receptor beta variable and joining gene usage.

Germline CDR1 reads MNHEY; CDR2 reads SVGAGI. The CDR3 covers 17 residues. V lost 0 bases, J lost 8 bases, and 19 bases lay in between. Blood genomic DNA input for TRB amplification was roughly 220-500 ng. TRB rearrangements were amplified by multiplex PCR with BIOMED2 TRB-A/B primers. TCRdb passed the multiplex PCR reads through MiXCR, listing each CDR3 protein once. The sample has about 14,000 distinct CDR3 sequences, roughly 27% seen once. This clonotype counts as medium-sized. Its antigen remains unidentified. This rearrangement joins TRBV6-5 to TRBJ2-2; D uncertain. The receptor's source is a human donor who had recovered from COVID-19. The sample consisted of blood. The CDR3 loop reads CASSYSYSITLIGELFF. CDR3 DNA sequence: TGTGCCAGCAGTTACTCCTACTCCATCACCCTTATTGGGGAGCTGTTTTTT.